The rows below give T cell receptor beta chains drawn from one sample of a study of shared clonotypes between healthy human individuals. TCRdb keeps only in-frame clones here, not all; method: immunoSEQ multiplex PCR. The sample has around 500,000 clones; roughly 80% are singletons. Sequences were obtained from PBMCs. These receptors came from a woman in her thirties or forties in good health. Some clones in this sample may be carry-over from other donors' samples. CDR3s include the opening cysteine and the closing phenylalanine or tryptophan. D genes are given only for firm matches. Only part of the rows carry a size: once, few, many, or a class if the clone is expanded.

>.|TRBV5-6|TRBJ2-3|.
CASSLVANTDTQYF
TGTGCCAGCAGCTTGGTTGCGAACACAGATACGCAGTATTTT
>TRBD2|TRBV30|TRBJ2-1|.
CAWESGRVGGNEQFF
TGTGCCTGGGAAAGCGGGAGGGTAGGAGGCAATGAGCAGTTCTTC
>.|TRBV19|TRBJ1-1|.
CASSTGVGMGNTEAFF
TGTGCCAGTAGCACCGGGGTGGGGATGGGGAACACTGAAGCTTTCTTT
>TRBD1|TRBV6-1|TRBJ1-1|.
CASSGQGQTEAFF
TGTGCCAGCAGCGGACAGGGTCAGACTGAAGCTTTCTTT
>TRBD1|TRBV6-5|TRBJ1-1|few
CASSYNRGITEAFF
TGTGCCAGCAGTTATAACAGGGGAATAACTGAAGCTTTCTTT
>TRBD2|TRBV15|TRBJ2-2|.
CATSRDTSGTTYGGELFF
TGTGCCACCAGCAGAGATACTAGCGGGACCACCTACGGGGGGGAGCTGTTTTTT
>TRBD1|TRBV2|TRBJ1-1|.
CASRLGQGYIEAFF
TGTGCCAGCAGGCTAGGACAGGGGTATATTGAAGCTTTCTTT
>TRBD2|TRBV2|TRBJ2-1|.
CASTREVVNEQFF
TGTGCCAGCACCCGGGAGGTTGTCAATGAGCAGTTCTTC
>TRBD1|TRBV30|TRBJ1-2|many
CAWSSTGADYYGYTF
TGTGCCTGGAGTTCGACAGGGGCTGACTACTATGGCTACACCTTC
>TRBD1|TRBV19|TRBJ2-1|.
CASSPRTDRDVFF
TGTGCCAGTAGTCCCCGTACGGACAGGGATGTGTTCTTC
>TRBD1|TRBV6-5|TRBJ2-7|.
CASSHRTGVSEQYF
TGTGCCAGCAGCCACAGGACAGGGGTGAGTGAGCAGTACTTC
>.|TRBV7-9|TRBJ2-7|.
CASSANTNSYEQYF
TGTGCCAGCAGCGCCAACACCAACTCCTACGAGCAGTACTTC
>TRBD1|TRBV16|TRBJ1-4|few
CASSQSGTGREKLFF
TGTGCCAGCAGCCAGTCCGGGACAGGGCGTGAAAAACTGTTTTTT
>.|TRBV30|TRBJ2-5|few
CAWSVQAEQYF
TGTGCCTGGAGTGTACAAGCGGAGCAGTACTTC
>.|TRBV7-9|TRBJ2-3|once
CASSLGPYMITSTDTQYF
TGTGCCAGCAGCTTAGGACCCTATATGATTACCTCCACAGATACGCAGTATTTT
>.|TRBV21-1|TRBJ2-2|once
CASSCQGANTGELFF
TGTGCCAGCAGCTGCCAGGGGGCGAACACCGGGGAGCTGTTTTTT
>TRBD1|TRBV5-4|TRBJ2-6|.
CASSLQGTGANVLTF
TGTGCCAGCAGCTTACAGGGGACTGGGGCCAACGTCCTGACTTTC
>.|TRBV30|TRBJ1-2|.
CAWRPEAYGYTF
TGTGCCTGGAGACCGGAGGCGTATGGCTACACCTTC
>TRBD1|TRBV5-1|TRBJ1-2|.
CASSLAVTGRGYGYTF
TGCGCCAGCAGCTTGGCCGTGACAGGGCGAGGATATGGCTACACCTTC
>TRBD1|TRBV6-1|TRBJ1-5|many
CASSEWGTGSNQPQHF
TGTGCCAGCAGTGAATGGGGGACAGGCAGCAATCAGCCCCAGCATTTT
>.|TRBV5-1|TRBJ2-7|.
CASSPGSLTYEQYF
TGCGCCAGCAGCCCGGGCAGCCTTACCTACGAGCAGTACTTC
>TRBD1|TRBV2|TRBJ2-1|.
CASRVDRGQYNEQFF
TGTGCCAGCAGAGTGGACAGGGGGCAGTACAATGAGCAGTTCTTC
>.|TRBV15|TRBJ2-3|.
CATSRDRGPADTQYF
TGTGCCACCAGCAGAGATCGGGGGCCTGCAGATACGCAGTATTTT
>TRBD2|TRBV7-2|TRBJ2-3|.
CASSGGLAGGRVRDTQYF
TGTGCCAGCAGCGGCGGACTAGCGGGAGGAAGGGTGCGTGATACGCAGTATTTT
>.|TRBV29-1|TRBJ1-2|.
CSVPKDTGWTFGYTF
TGCAGCGTTCCAAAAGACACTGGATGGACTTTTGGCTACACCTTC
>TRBD2|TRBV10-2|TRBJ2-7|.
CASSEASGSSSYEQYF
TGCGCCAGCAGTGAGGCAAGCGGGAGTAGTTCCTACGAGCAGTACTTC
>TRBD1|TRBV29-1|TRBJ1-4|.
CSATGAMGEKLFF
TGCAGCGCAACAGGGGCGATGGGTGAAAAACTGTTTTTT
>TRBD1|TRBV6-5|TRBJ1-2|.
CASSRDRGNYGYTF
TGTGCCAGCAGCCGGGACAGGGGGAACTATGGCTACACCTTC
>.|TRBV28|TRBJ2-7|.
CASSLLGVSSYEQYF
TGTGCCAGCAGTTTATTGGGGGTAAGCTCCTACGAGCAGTACTTC
>TRBD2|TRBV5-1|TRBJ2-3|few
CASTLRASGRVTDTQYF
TGCGCCAGCACCCTAAGGGCTAGCGGGAGGGTTACGGATACGCAGTATTTT
>.|TRBV7-9|TRBJ2-1|.
CASPNSGIDSYNEQFF
TGTGCCAGCCCGAATAGCGGAATCGACTCCTACAATGAGCAGTTCTTC
>.|TRBV7-9|TRBJ1-4|.
CASSPGLNEKLFF
TGTGCCAGCAGTCCAGGACTTAATGAAAAACTGTTTTTT
>.|TRBV13|TRBJ2-7|.
CASSLLEDAAYEQYF
TGTGCCAGCAGCTTATTAGAGGACGCAGCCTACGAGCAGTACTTC
>.|TRBV5-4|TRBJ2-1|.
CASSLRPYEQFF
TGTGCCAGCAGCTTACGGCCGTATGAGCAGTTCTTC
>.|TRBV5-1|TRBJ2-7|once
CASSSQDSLYEQYF
TGCGCCAGCAGCTCCCAGGACAGTTTATACGAGCAGTACTTC
>.|TRBV7-3|TRBJ2-6|few
CASSFGTPSGANVLTF
TGTGCCAGCAGCTTTGGGACTCCTTCCGGGGCCAACGTCCTGACTTTC
>TRBD2|TRBV11-2|TRBJ2-1|.
CASSFRPSGSYGEQFF
TGTGCCAGCAGCTTTCGCCCAAGCGGGAGTTACGGTGAGCAGTTCTTC
>.|TRBV28|TRBJ2-7|once
CASRGQHYEQYF
TGTGCCAGCAGAGGACAACACTACGAGCAGTACTTC
>.|TRBV5-4|TRBJ2-5|once
CASSPRSGEQETQYF
TGTGCCAGCAGCCCACGGTCGGGAGAGCAAGAGACCCAGTACTTC
>.|TRBV29-1|TRBJ1-1|.
CSVERSMNTEAFF
TGCAGCGTTGAAAGAAGCATGAACACTGAAGCTTTCTTT
>.|TRBV7-2|TRBJ2-5|.
CASSRSIQETQYF
TGTGCCAGCAGCCGCTCCATCCAAGAGACCCAGTACTTC
>TRBD2|TRBV15|TRBJ2-1|.
CATSRDLAGAGNEQFF
TGTGCCACCAGCAGAGACCTAGCGGGAGCTGGGAATGAGCAGTTCTTC
>TRBD2|TRBV2|TRBJ2-7|.
CASTRDYLQYF
TGTGCCAGCACCCGGGACTACCTGCAGTACTTC
>TRBD1|TRBV28|TRBJ1-1|many
CASSSGRWDSEAFF
TGTGCCAGCAGTTCAGGCCGCTGGGACAGTGAAGCTTTCTTT
>TRBD1|TRBV7-2|TRBJ1-3|.
CASSPRTGGSGNTIYF
TGTGCCAGCAGCCCCCGGACAGGGGGCTCTGGAAACACCATATATTTT